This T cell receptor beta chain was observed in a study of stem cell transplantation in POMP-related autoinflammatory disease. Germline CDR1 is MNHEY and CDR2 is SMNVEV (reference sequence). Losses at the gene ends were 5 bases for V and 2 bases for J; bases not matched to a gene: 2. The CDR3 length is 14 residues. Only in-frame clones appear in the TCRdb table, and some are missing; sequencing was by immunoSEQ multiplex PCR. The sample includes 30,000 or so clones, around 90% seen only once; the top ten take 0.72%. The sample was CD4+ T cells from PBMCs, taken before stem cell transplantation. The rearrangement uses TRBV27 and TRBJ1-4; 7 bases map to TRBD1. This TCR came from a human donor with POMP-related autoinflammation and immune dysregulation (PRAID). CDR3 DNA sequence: TGTGCCAGCAGTGTGGGACAGACTAATGAAAAACTGTTTTTT. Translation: CASSVGQTNEKLFF.